The sequence of this T cell receptor beta chain was determined in a study of blood T cells in healthy people across ages. This clonotype was seen ten or more times. What it binds is unknown. The second PCR ran about 6 to 12 cycles with a sample-barcoded 5' primer and J-beta primers. Each CDR3 protein gets one entry after TCRdb re-called the 5' RACE reads with MiXCR. This table has under 700,000 distinct CDR3 sequences, more than 20% appearing once. Findings of the study overall: Reliance upon unsorted PBMCs precluded definitive naive versus antigen-experienced comparison. Observed TCR beta diversity per million T cells went down as age went up. This fall followed a roughly linear course with age. It was held that the diversity estimates obtained from one million T cells were underestimates.

Germline assignment: CDR1 PRHDT and CDR2 FYEKMQ (reference sequence). V was clipped by 4 bases and J by 5 bases; unmatched bases: 5. This CDR3 is built from 15 residues. These data were likewise used in another study, on T cells of mothers and their children. This second study notes: Normalized overlap was always slightly, never significantly, higher in related than unrelated mother-child pairs.

The chain recombines TRBV13 with TRBJ2-5; the match to TRBD2 covers 12 bases. The TCR comes from a boy between 10 and 17 years old in good health. Material for sequencing was blood. The CDR3 reads CASSSLAGGPETQYF. CDR3 nucleotide sequence: TGTGCCAGCAGCTCCCTAGCGGGAGGGCCGGAGACCCAGTACTTC. The complete variable domain, with remaining parts taken from reference TRBV13 and TRBJ2-5, reads AAGVIQSPRHLIKEKRETATLKCYPIPRHDTVYWYQQGPGQDPQFLISFYEKMQSDKGSIPDRFSAQQFSDYHSELNMSSLELGDSALYFCASSSLAGGPETQYFGPGTRLLVL.